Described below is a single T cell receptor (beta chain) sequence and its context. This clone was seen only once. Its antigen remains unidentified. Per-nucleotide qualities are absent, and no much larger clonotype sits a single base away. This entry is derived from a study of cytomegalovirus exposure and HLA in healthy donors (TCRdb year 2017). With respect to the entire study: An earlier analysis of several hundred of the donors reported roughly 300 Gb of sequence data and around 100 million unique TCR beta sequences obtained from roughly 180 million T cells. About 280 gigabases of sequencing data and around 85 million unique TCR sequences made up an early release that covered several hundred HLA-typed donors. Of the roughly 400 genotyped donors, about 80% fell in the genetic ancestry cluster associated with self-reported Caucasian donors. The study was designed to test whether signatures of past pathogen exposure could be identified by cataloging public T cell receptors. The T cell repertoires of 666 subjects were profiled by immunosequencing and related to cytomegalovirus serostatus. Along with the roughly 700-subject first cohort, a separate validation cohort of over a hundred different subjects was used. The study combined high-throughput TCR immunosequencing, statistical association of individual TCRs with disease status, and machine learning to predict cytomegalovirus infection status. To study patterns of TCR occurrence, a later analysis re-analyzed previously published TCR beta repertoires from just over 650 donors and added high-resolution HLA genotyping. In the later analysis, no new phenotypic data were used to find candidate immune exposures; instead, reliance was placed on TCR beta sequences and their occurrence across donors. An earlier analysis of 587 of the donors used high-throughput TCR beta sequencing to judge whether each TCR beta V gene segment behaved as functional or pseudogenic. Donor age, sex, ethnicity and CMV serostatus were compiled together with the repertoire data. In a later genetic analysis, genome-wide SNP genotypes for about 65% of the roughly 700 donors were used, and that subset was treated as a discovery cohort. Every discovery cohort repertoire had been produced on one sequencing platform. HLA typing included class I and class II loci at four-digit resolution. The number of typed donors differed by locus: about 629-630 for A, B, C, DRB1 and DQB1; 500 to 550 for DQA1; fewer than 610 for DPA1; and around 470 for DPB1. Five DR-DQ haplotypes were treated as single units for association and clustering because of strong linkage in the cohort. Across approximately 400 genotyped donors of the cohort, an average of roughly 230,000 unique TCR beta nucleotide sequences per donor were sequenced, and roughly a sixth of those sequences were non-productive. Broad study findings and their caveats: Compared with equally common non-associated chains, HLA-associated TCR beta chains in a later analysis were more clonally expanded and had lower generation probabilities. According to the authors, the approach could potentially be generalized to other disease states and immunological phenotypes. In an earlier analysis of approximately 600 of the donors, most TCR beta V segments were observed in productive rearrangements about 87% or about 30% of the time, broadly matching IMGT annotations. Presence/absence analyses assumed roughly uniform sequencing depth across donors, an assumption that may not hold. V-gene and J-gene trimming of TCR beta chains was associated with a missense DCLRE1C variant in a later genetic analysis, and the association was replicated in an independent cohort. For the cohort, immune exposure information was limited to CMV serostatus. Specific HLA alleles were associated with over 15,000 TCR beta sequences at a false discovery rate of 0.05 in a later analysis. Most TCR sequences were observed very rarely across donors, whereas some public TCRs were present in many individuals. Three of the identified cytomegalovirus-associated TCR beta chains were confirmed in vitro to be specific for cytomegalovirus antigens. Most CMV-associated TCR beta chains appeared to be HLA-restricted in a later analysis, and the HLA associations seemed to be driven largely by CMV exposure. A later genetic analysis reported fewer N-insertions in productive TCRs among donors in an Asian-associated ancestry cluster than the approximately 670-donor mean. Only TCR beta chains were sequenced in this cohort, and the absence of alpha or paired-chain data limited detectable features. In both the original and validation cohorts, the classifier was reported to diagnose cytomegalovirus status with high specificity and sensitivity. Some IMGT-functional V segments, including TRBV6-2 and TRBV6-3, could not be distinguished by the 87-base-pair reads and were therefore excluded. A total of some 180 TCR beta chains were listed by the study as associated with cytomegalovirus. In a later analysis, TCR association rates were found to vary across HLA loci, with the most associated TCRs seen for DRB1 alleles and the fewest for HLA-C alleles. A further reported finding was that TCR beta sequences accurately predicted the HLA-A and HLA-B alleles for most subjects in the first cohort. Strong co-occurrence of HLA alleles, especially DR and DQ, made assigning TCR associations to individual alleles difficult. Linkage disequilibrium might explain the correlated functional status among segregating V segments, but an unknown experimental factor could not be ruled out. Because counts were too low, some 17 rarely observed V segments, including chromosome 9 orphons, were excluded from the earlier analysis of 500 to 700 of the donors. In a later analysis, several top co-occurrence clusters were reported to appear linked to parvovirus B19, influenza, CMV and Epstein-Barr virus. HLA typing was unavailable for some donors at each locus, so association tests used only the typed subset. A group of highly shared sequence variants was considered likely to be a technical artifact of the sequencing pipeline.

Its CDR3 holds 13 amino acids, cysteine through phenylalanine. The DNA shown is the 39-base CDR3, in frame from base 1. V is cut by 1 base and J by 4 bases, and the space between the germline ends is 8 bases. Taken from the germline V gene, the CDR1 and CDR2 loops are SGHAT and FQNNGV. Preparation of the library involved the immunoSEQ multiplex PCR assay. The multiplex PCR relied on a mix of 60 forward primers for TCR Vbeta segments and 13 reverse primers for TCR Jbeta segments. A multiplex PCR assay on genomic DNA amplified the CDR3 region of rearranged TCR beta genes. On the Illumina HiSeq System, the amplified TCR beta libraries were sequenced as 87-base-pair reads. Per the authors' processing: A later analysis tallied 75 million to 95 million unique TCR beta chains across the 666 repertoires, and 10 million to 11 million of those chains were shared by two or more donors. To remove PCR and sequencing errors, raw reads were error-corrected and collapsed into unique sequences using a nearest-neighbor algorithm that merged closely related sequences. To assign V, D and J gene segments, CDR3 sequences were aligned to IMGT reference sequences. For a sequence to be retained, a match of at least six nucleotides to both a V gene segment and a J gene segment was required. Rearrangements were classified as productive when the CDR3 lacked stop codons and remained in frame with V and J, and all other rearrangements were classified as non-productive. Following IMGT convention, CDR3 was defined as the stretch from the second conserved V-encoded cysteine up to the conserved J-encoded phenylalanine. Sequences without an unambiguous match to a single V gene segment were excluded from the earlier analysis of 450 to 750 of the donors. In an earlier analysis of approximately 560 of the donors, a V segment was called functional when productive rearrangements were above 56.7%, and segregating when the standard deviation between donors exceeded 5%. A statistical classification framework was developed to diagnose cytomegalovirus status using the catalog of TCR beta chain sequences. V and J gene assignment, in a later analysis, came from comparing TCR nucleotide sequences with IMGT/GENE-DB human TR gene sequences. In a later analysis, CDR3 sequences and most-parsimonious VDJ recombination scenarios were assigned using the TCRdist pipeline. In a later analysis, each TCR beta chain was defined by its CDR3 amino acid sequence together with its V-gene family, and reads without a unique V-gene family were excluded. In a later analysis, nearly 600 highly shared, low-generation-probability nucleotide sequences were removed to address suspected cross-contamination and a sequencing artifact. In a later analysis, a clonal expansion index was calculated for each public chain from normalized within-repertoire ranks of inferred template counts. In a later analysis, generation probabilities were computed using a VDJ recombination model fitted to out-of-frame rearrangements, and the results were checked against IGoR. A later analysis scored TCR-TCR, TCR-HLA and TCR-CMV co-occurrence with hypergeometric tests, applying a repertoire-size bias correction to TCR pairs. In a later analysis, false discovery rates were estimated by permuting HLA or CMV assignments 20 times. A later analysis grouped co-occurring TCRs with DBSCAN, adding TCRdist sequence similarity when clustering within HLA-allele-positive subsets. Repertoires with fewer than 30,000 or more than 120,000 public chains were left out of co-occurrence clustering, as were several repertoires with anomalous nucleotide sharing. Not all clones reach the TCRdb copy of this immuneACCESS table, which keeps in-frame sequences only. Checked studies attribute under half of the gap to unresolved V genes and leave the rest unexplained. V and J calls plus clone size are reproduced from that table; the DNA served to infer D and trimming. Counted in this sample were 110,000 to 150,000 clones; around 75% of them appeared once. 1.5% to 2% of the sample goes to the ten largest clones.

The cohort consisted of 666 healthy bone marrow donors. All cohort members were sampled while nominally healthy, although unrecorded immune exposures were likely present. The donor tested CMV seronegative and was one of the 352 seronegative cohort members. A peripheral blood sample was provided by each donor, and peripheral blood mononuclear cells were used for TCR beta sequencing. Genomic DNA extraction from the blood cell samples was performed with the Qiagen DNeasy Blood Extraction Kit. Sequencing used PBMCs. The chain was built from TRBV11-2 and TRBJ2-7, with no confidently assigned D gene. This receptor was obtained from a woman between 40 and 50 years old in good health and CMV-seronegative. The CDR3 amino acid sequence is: CASSLGARYEQYF. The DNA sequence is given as TGTGCCAGCAGCTTAGGGGCCCGGTACGAGCAGTACTTC. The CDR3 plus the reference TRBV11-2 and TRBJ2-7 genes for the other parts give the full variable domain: EAGVAQSPRYKIIEKRQSVAFWCNPISGHATLYWYQQILGQGPKLLIQFQNNGVVDDSQLPKDRFSAERLKGVDSTLKIQPAKLEDSAVYLCASSLGARYEQYFGPGTRLTVT.